What follows are 20 T cell receptor beta chains derived from one specimen sequenced in a study of blood T cell repertoires in COVID-19 (dated by TCRdb to 2018 to 2021). Library creation used the immunoSEQ multiplex PCR assay. This is the immuneACCESS table as TCRdb keeps it, with only in-frame sequences that have V and J called. A part of the clones is gone; compared with another copy, unresolved V genes explain less than half, and the rest is unexplained. The sample table records 150,000 to 200,000 clones; about 85% of these occur just once. The ten most abundant clones make up less than 1% of the sample. Sequencing was performed on peripheral blood. All receptors derive from a man in his late teens or twenties with acute or convalescent COVID-19.

The J gene is TRBJ1-6, the V gene TRBV2; 9 bases match TRBD1. Trimming removed 6 bases from V and 7 bases from J; junction bases left unmatched: 10. The CDR3 runs 16 residues. Germline V gene lookup returns CDR1 SNHLY and CDR2 FYNNEI. The chain's CDR3 is CASSLPRTGENSPLHF. Written as DNA, the CDR3 is TGTGCCAGCAGCTTACCGAGGACAGGGGAAAATTCACCCCTCCACTTT. The full variable domain, with the rest looked up from reference TRBV2 and TRBJ1-6, is EPEVTQTPSHQVTQMGQEVILRCVPISNHLYFYWYRQILGQKVEFLVSFYNNEISEKSEIFDDQFSVERPDGSNFTLKIRSTKLEDSAMYFCASSLPRTGENSPLHFGNGTRLTVT.

V usage is TRBV19 and J usage is TRBJ1-1; D is perhaps TRBD1 (6 bases). Germline V CDR1 and CDR2: LNHDA, SQIVND (reference sequence). Trimming left V 3 bases short and J 2 bases short, with 7 bases between. The CDR3 loop spans 13 amino acids. The CDR3: CASSMGHNTEAFF. DNA of the CDR3: TGTGCCAGTAGTATGGGACACAACACTGAAGCTTTCTTT.

The chain joins TRBV12-5 to TRBJ2-3; a possible D gene is TRBD2 (6 bases). The CDR3 is 17 residues long. Germline CDR1 and CDR2: LGHNT and FRNRAP. The ends were cut back, 0 bases at V and 2 bases at J, with 15 bases in the middle. The CDR3 DNA follows: TGTGCTAGTGGTTTGGTACAGACTAGGATCTACACAGATACGCAGTATTTT. It translates to CASGLVQTRIYTDTQYF.

The gene calls are TRBV20-1 and TRBJ1-2, with D tentatively TRBD1 (5 bases). The ends were cut back, 3 bases at V and 0 bases at J, with 17 bases in the middle. Germline loops: CDR1 DFQATT, CDR2 SNEGSKA (reference sequence). The CDR3 is 16 residues long. The CDR3 is CSASIAGWGTNYGYTF. The CDR3, as DNA: TGCAGTGCTAGTATAGCAGGGTGGGGCACTAACTATGGCTACACCTTC.

The chain couples TRBV27 to TRBJ1-6; 7 bases fit TRBD1. The CDR3 has 15 amino acids. CDR1 MNHEY and CDR2 SMNVEV come from the germline V gene (reference sequence). With V trimmed by 2 bases and J by 8 bases, 6 bases remained unmatched. CDR3 residues: CASSLTGALDSPLHF. CDR3 DNA sequence: TGTGCCAGCAGTTTAACAGGGGCCCTGGATTCACCCCTCCACTTT.

The rearrangement uses TRBV7-3 and TRBJ2-5, with TRBD2 as a possible D gene (5 bases). Germline CDR1 SGHTA, CDR2 FQGTGA. V was shortened by 5 bases and J by 2 bases, with 12 bases between the two germline ends. This CDR3 region has 14 residues. The chain's CDR3 is CASSVGAGQETQYF. Here the CDR3 DNA reads TGTGCCAGCAGCGTAGGTGCGGGTCAAGAGACCCAGTACTTC.

The rearrangement links TRBV5-1 to TRBJ2-2; D unclear. The CDR3 is 17 amino acids. Germline V gene sequence: CDR1 SGHRS, CDR2 YFSETQ. V gave up 2 bases and J gave up 0 bases, with 14 bases separating them. Here the CDR3 reads CASSFSTEPSNTGELFF. The CDR3 DNA follows: TGCGCCAGCAGCTTTTCAACAGAGCCGTCGAACACCGGGGAGCTGTTTTTT. The full variable domain, rest sourced from reference TRBV5-1 and TRBJ2-2, is KAGVTQTPRYLIKTRGQQVTLSCSPISGHRSVSWYQQTPGQGLQFLFEYFSETQRNKGNFPGRFSGRQFSNSRSEMNVSTLELGDSALYLCASSFSTEPSNTGELFFGEGSRLTVL.

The chain carries TRBV30 and TRBJ2-7, with D possibly TRBD1 on 6 matching bases. The germline CDR1 and CDR2 sequences are GTSNPN and SVGIG (reference sequence). The CDR3 consists of 10 residues. V was pared by 5 bases and J by 5 bases, with 7 bases between. DNA of the CDR3: TGTGCCTGGGGGGGCCACGAGCAGTACTTC. Protein: CAWGGHEQYF.

The rearrangement uses TRBV11-1 and TRBJ1-1; D is perhaps TRBD1 (5 bases). The CDR3 totals 15 residues. Trimming removed 1 base from V and 1 base from J, with 10 bases in between. The germline gives CDR1 SGHAT, CDR2 FQDESV (reference sequence). The CDR3 DNA reads TGTGCCAGCAGCTTAGATTTAGGACAGAACACTGAAGCTTTCTTT. Amino acid sequence: CASSLDLGQNTEAFF. Full variable domain (missing parts from reference TRBV11-1 and TRBJ1-1): EAEVAQSPRYKITEKSQAVAFWCDPISGHATLYWYRQILGQGPELLVQFQDESVVDDSQLPKDRFSAERLKGVDSTLKIQPAELGDSAMYLCASSLDLGQNTEAFFGQGTRLTVV.

CDR3 DNA sequence: TGTGCCAGCAGTGAAGGGGTGGCAGGCTATGGCTACACCTTC. Protein: CASSEGVAGYGYTF. The V gene is TRBV6-1, the J gene TRBJ1-2; D uncertain. V lost 1 base and J lost 4, with 10 bases in between. Germline-derived CDR1 and CDR2 are MNHNS and SASEGT. The CDR3 totals 14 residues.

This clone was seen once. The gene calls are TRBV6-5 and TRBJ1-1; 9 nucleotides align to TRBD1. Trimming removed 10 bases from V and 4 bases from J; junction bases left unmatched: 7. The CDR3 sequence is 13 residues long. From germline, CDR1 is MNHEY and CDR2 SVGAGI. In DNA form, the CDR3 reads TGTGCCACGGACAGGGGTGAAGGCACTGAAGCTTTCTTT. It specifies CATDRGEGTEAFF.

This clone was seen more than once but under ten times. The gene calls are TRBV5-1 and TRBJ2-1; the D gene is possibly TRBD1 (6 bases). The V and J ends lost 5 bases and 6 bases respectively, with 15 bases between them. CDR3 length equals 14 residues. CDR1 and CDR2 from the germline V gene are SGHRS and YFSETQ. The CDR3 sequence is CASSARQVGNEQFF. The CDR3 nucleotides are TGCGCCAGCAGTGCCAGACAGGTCGGCAATGAGCAGTTCTTC.

This chain uses TRBV3-1 (or the pseudogene TRBV3-2) with TRBJ2-3; a weak D match, TRBD2 (6 bases). The V gene's germline CDR1 is LGHDT and CDR2 YNNKEL (reference sequence). Trimming left V 1 base short and J 1 base short, with 9 bases between. The CDR3 totals 15 residues. As DNA, the CDR3 is TGTGCCAGCAGCCAAGGACTAGGAGGCACAGATACGCAGTATTTT. Protein: CASSQGLGGTDTQYF.

The genes are TRBV15 and TRBJ1-5, with D tentatively TRBD1 (6 bases). The CDR3 is made up of 15 amino acids. Germline V CDR1 and CDR2: LNHNV, YYDKDF (reference sequence). Trimming took 0 bases from V and 6 from J, leaving 12 bases between them. Written as DNA, the CDR3 is TGTGCCACCAGCAGAGATTTGGGGGGGGCTCAGCCCCAGCATTTT. Residues: CATSRDLGGAQPQHF.

The chain links TRBV11-2 to TRBJ1-1; the match to TRBD1 covers 10 bases. The CDR3 runs to 13 residues. The J segment lost 5 bases and the V segment lost 5 bases, leaving 2 bases of the junction unmatched. The germline V gene has CDR1 SGHAT and CDR2 FQNNGV. The CDR3 loop reads CASSEGQGTEAFF. CDR3 in DNA: TGTGCCAGCAGCGAGGGACAGGGGACTGAAGCTTTCTTT.

The chain has TRBV2 and TRBJ1-2, with a tentative D call TRBD1 (5 bases). Germline assignment: CDR1 SNHLY and CDR2 FYNNEI. V lost 6 bases and J 1 base, leaving 12 bases between the germline ends. The CDR3 has 14 amino acids. CDR3 nucleotide sequence: TGTGCCAGCAGGGCAGGGAGGAATAACTATGGCTACACCTTC. The encoded protein is CASRAGRNNYGYTF.

This clone turned up a few times. The rearrangement joins TRBV4-1 to TRBJ1-5, with D possibly matching TRBD1 (5 bases). Trimming shortened V by 2 bases and J by 6 bases, and 11 bases separated the two germline ends. The CDR3 has 14 amino acids. Germline CDR1 MGHRA, CDR2 YSYEKL. Here the CDR3 reads CASSQPGGGQPQHF. The CDR3 nucleotides read TGCGCCAGCAGCCAACCCGGGGGGGGTCAGCCCCAGCATTTT.

The rearrangement joins TRBV7-9 to TRBJ1-4, with TRBD1 as a possible D gene (6 bases). Trimming removed 5 bases from V and 7 bases from J, with 17 bases in between. This CDR3 contains 15 residues. CDR1 and CDR2 from the germline V gene are SEHNR and FQNEAQ (reference sequence). The CDR3 sequence is CASSAPGQRTEKLFF. DNA of the CDR3: TGTGCCAGCAGCGCTCCGGGACAAAGGACTGAAAAACTGTTTTTT.

This chain uses TRBV2 with TRBJ1-4; 7 bases match TRBD1. Germline CDR1 reads SNHLY; CDR2 reads FYNNEI. V was pared by 5 bases and J by 8 bases, with 23 bases of the junction left unmatched. The CDR3 extends over 19 amino acids. The CDR3 region has the DNA TGTGCCAGCAGTCGCCAACTAACGCGAGGCGAGGGGGCGTACGAAAAACTGTTTTTT. Its protein product is CASSRQLTRGEGAYEKLFF. Using reference TRBV2 and TRBJ1-4 for the parts outside the CDR3, the full variable domain is EPEVTQTPSHQVTQMGQEVILRCVPISNHLYFYWYRQILGQKVEFLVSFYNNEISEKSEIFDDQFSVERPDGSNFTLKIRSTKLEDSAMYFCASSRQLTRGEGAYEKLFFGSGTQLSVL.

The chain has TRBV30 and TRBJ1-2; D possibly corresponds to TRBD1 (5 bases). Trimming left V 8 bases short and J 0 bases short, with 10 bases between. This CDR3 is built from 12 residues. The germline CDR1 and CDR2 sequences are GTSNPN and SVGIG (reference sequence). CDR3 DNA: TGTGCCGGGACGGGGACTAACTATGGCTACACCTTC. Its protein is CAGTGTNYGYTF.